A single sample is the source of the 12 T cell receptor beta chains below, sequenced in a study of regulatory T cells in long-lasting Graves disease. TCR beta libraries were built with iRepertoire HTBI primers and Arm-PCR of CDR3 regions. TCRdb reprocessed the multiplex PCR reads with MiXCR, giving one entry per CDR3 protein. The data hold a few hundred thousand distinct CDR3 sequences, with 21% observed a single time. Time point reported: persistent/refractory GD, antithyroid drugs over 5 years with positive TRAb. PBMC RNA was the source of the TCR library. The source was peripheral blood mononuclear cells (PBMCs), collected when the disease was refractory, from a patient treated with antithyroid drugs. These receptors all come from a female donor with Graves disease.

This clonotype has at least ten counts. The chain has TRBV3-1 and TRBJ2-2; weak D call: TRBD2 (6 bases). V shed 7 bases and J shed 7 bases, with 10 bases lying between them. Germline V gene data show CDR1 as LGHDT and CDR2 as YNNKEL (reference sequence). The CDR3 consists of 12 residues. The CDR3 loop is CASTLGGGELFF. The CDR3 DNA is TGTGCCAGCACTCTCGGGGGCGGGGAGCTGTTTTTT. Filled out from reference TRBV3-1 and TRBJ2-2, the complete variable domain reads DTAVSQTPKYLVTQMGNDKSIKCEQNLGHDTMYWYKQDSKKFLKIMFSYNNKELIINETVPNRFSPKSPDKAHLNLHINSLELGDSAVYFCASTLGGGELFFGEGSRLTVL.

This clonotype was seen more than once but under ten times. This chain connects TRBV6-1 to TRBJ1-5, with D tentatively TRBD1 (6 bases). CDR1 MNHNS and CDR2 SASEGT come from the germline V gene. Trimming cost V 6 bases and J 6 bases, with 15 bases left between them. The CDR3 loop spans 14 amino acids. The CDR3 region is CASRRGVGSQPQHF. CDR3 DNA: TGTGCCAGCAGGAGGGGGGTTGGAAGTCAGCCCCAGCATTTT.

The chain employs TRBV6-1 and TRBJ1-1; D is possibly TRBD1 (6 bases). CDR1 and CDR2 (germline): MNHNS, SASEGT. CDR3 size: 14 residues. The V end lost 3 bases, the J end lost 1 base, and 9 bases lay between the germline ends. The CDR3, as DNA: TGTGCCAGCAGTGACCAGACAGGGAACACTGAAGCTTTCTTT. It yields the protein CASSDQTGNTEAFF.

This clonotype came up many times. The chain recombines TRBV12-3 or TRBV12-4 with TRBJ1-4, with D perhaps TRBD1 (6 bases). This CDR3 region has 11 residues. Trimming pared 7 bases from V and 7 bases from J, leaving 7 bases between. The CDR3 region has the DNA TGTGCCAGCACACAGGGTGAAAAACTGTTTTTT. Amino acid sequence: CASTQGEKLFF.

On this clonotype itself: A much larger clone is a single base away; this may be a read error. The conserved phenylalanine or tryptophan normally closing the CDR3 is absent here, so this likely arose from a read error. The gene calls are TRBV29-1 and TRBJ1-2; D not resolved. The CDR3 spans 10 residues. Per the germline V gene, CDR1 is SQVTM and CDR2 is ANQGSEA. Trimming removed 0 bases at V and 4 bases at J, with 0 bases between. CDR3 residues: CSVEDYGYTS. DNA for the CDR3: TGCAGCGTTGAAGACTATGGCTACACCTCC.

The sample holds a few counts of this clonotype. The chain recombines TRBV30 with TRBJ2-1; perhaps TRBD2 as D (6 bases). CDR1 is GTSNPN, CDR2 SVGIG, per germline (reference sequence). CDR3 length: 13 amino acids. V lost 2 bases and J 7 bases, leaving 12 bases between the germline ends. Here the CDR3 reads CAWSTGRDNEQFF. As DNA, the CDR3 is TGTGCCTGGAGTACCGGGAGAGATAATGAGCAGTTCTTC. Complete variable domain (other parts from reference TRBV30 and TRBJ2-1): SQTIHQWPATLVQPVGSPLSLECTVEGTSNPNLYWYRQAAGRGLQLLFYSVGIGQISSEVPQNLSASRPQDRQFILSSKKLLLSDSGFYLCAWSTGRDNEQFFGPGTRLTVL.

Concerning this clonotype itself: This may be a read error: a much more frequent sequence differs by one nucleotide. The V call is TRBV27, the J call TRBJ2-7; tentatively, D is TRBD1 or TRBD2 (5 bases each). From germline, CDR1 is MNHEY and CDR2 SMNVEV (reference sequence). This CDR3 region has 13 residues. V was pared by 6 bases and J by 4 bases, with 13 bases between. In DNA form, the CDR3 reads TGTGCCAGCAGCCGGGGCTTATTATACGAGCAGTACTTC. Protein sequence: CASSRGLLYEQYF.

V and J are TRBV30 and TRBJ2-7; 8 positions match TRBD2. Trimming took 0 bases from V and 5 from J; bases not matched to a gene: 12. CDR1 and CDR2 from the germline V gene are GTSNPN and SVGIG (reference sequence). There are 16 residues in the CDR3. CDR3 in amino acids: CAWSVASRGGLDEQYF. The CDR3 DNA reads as TGTGCCTGGAGTGTAGCCTCGCGCGGGGGGCTTGACGAGCAGTACTTC. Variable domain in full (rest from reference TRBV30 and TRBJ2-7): SQTIHQWPATLVQPVGSPLSLECTVEGTSNPNLYWYRQAAGRGLQLLFYSVGIGQISSEVPQNLSASRPQDRQFILSSKKLLLSDSGFYLCAWSVASRGGLDEQYFGPGTRLTVT.

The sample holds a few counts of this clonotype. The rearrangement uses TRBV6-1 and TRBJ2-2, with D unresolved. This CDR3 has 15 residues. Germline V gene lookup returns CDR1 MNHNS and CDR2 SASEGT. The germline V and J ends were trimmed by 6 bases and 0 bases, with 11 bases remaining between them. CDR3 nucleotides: TGTGCCAGCAGAAAGGGTCTTACGAACACCGGGGAGCTGTTTTTT. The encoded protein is CASRKGLTNTGELFF.

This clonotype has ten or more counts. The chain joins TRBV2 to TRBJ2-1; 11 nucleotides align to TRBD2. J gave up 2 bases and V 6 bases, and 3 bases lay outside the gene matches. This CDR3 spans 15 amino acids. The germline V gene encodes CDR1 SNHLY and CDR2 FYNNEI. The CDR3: CASRGTSGTYNEQFF. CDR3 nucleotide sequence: TGTGCCAGCAGGGGGACTAGCGGAACCTACAATGAGCAGTTCTTC. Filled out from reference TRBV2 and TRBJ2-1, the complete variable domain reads EPEVTQTPSHQVTQMGQEVILRCVPISNHLYFYWYRQILGQKVEFLVSFYNNEISEKSEIFDDQFSVERPDGSNFTLKIRSTKLEDSAMYFCASRGTSGTYNEQFFGPGTRLTVL.

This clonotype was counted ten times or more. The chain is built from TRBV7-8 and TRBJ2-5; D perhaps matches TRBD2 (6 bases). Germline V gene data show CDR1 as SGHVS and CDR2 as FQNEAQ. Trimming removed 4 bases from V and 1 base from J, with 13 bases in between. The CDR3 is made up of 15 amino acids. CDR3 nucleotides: TGTGCCAGCAGCTCCTCGAGCGGGTTCCAAGAGACCCAGTACTTC. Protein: CASSSSSGFQETQYF.

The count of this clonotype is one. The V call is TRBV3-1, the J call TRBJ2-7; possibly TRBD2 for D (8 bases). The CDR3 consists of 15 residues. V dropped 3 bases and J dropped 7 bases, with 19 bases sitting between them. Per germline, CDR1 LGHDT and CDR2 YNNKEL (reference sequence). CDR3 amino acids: CASSHRQGLGNEQYF. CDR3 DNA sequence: TGTGCCAGCAGCCACCGACAGGGACTAGGCAATGAGCAGTACTTC.